This T cell receptor (beta chain) was captured by sequencing in a study of PD-L1 blockade in urothelial cancer. Background on the study: Blood was subjected to analysis at 3 weeks (second dose) and 6 weeks following treatment start. Peripheral blood specimens exhibited a median yield of roughly 140,000 T cells. Study results and caveats: Blood TCR clonality below the median before treatment was a predictor of better survival.

Method: immunoSEQ multiplex PCR; TCRdb's copy keeps in-frame clones and lacks some. The sample lists 50,000 or so clones, roughly 86% occurring once. Time point in this sample: pretreatment peripheral blood. As regards this clone: Its antigen is still unknown.

Trimming pared 0 bases from V and 0 bases from J, leaving 10 bases between. The germline V gene has CDR1 SGHDT and CDR2 YYEEEE. The CDR3 extends over 16 amino acids. The sequenced sample was PBMCs, obtained around atezolizumab (anti-PD-L1) treatment. The origin of this receptor is a man in his fifties or sixties with urothelial cancer. This chain connects TRBV5-6 to TRBJ1-3; no clear D. The CDR3 DNA is TGTGCCAGCAGCTTGGGAGTGTATAGCTCTGGAAACACCATATATTTT. Its protein is CASSLGVYSSGNTIYF.